One and the same sample provided the 22 T cell receptor beta chains below, sequenced in a study of T cell repertoires in cytomegalovirus infection. MiXCR, run by TCRdb on the reads, gives a single entry per CDR3 protein. This repertoire shows 130,000 or so distinct CDR3 sequences, roughly 6.5% found once; its top ten account for approximately 18%. The material sequenced was PBMCs. Every receptor here comes from a human donor in good health (CMV status not recorded). Some clones in this sample may be carry-over from other donors' samples.

This clonotype was observed many times. V usage is TRBV7-8 and J usage is TRBJ2-3; TRBD2 is a possible D gene (5 bases). V was clipped by 5 bases and J by 1 base, with 13 bases between them. Germline loops: CDR1 SGHVS, CDR2 FQNEAQ. The CDR3 consists of 15 residues. The CDR3 nucleotides are TGTGCCAGCAGCCCTTGGGAGCGGCGCACAGATACGCAGTATTTT. It translates to CASSPWERRTDTQYF.

This clonotype was counted ten times or more. The V gene is TRBV7-2, the J gene TRBJ1-2; 10 bases line up with TRBD1. Trimming cost V 6 bases and J 8 bases; bases outside gene matches: 6. Germline V gives CDR1 SGHTA, CDR2 FQGNSA. The CDR3 has 13 amino acids. The CDR3 loop is CASSGDRGQGYTF. CDR3 nucleotides: TGTGCCAGCAGTGGTGACAGGGGGCAAGGCTACACCTTC.

This clonotype was detected only a few times. The rearrangement joins TRBV5-1 to TRBJ1-1; a possible D gene is TRBD1 (5 bases). Germline CDR1 SGHRS, CDR2 YFSETQ. The CDR3 is 15 residues long. V dropped 2 bases and J dropped 0 bases, with 11 bases sitting between them. CDR3 amino acids: CASSFGGSMNTEAFF. As DNA, the CDR3 is TGCGCCAGCAGCTTTGGGGGATCCATGAACACTGAAGCTTTCTTT.

This clonotype has a count of ten or more. The V gene is TRBV6-6, the J gene TRBJ2-6; D gene unclear. CDR1 and CDR2 (germline): MNHNY, SVGAGI (reference sequence). Trimming left V 2 bases short and J 0 bases short, with 14 bases between. This CDR3 is built from 18 residues. The CDR3 reads CASSYIIVGVSGANVLTF. In DNA form, the CDR3 reads TGTGCCAGCAGTTACATTATCGTCGGTGTCTCTGGGGCCAACGTCCTGACTTTC.

In its sample, this clonotype was seen many times. This chain links TRBV29-1 with TRBJ2-3; 8 positions match TRBD2. Trimming at V came to 6 bases and at J to 2 bases, leaving 4 bases not matched to a gene. Germline-derived CDR1 and CDR2 are SQVTM and ANQGSEA. There are 13 residues in the CDR3. CDR3 nucleotide sequence: TGCAGCGTCCGGGGGGGACACACAGATACGCAGTATTTT. Amino acids: CSVRGGHTDTQYF.

This clonotype has a count of ten or more. V and J are TRBV7-2 and TRBJ1-6; TRBD1 agrees at 8 bases. The CDR3 has 15 residues. The germline V gene encodes CDR1 SGHTA and CDR2 FQGNSA. With 5 bases clipped from V and 8 bases from J, the junction kept 8 bases outside the gene matches. The CDR3 sequence is CASSISTGADSPLHF. The CDR3 DNA sequence: TGTGCCAGCAGCATATCGACAGGGGCGGATTCACCCCTCCACTTT.

This clonotype appeared many times. The V call is TRBV28, the J call TRBJ1-1; no firm D call. Germline loops: CDR1 MDHEN, CDR2 SYDVKM. Trimming shortened V by 5 bases and J by 2 bases, and 9 bases separated the two germline ends. The length of the CDR3 is 13 residues. The CDR3 nucleotides read TGTGCCAGCAGTGCTAAGCCAAACACTGAAGCTTTCTTT. Translated: CASSAKPNTEAFF.

V and J are TRBV11-2 and TRBJ2-7; 11 bases map to TRBD1. With 5 bases clipped from V and 5 bases from J, the junction kept 20 bases outside the gene matches. The CDR3 is 19 residues long. CDR1 is SGHAT, CDR2 FQNNGV, per germline. CDR3 sequence: CASSPVREDRGQKRHEQYF. The CDR3 DNA reads TGTGCCAGCAGCCCAGTTCGGGAGGACAGGGGGCAAAAAAGACACGAGCAGTACTTC.

This clonotype was seen at least ten times. V is TRBV27 and J is TRBJ2-3; no definite D call. The CDR3 has 18 residues. Germline V gene lookup returns CDR1 MNHEY and CDR2 SMNVEV (reference sequence). Deletions cut 0 bases from V and 0 bases from J, with 16 bases between. The CDR3 region is CASSLSVLLGPSTDTQYF. CDR3 nucleotides: TGTGCCAGCAGTTTATCGGTCTTGTTAGGGCCCAGCACAGATACGCAGTATTTT.

In its sample, this clonotype was seen many times. The rearrangement joins TRBV7-2 to TRBJ1-5; D gene ambiguous. Germline V lookup: CDR1 SGHTA, CDR2 FQGNSA. The CDR3 is 13 amino acids. The V end was cut by 3 bases, the J end by 0 bases, with 3 bases between. The CDR3 DNA reads TGTGCCAGCAGCTTTGGTAGCAATCAGCCCCAGCATTTT. This translates into CASSFGSNQPQHF.

Many counts were recorded for this clonotype. The chain links TRBV6-2 or TRBV6-3 to TRBJ1-6; TRBD1 aligns across 10 bases. CDR1 is MNHEY and CDR2 is SVGEGT in the germline V gene. There are 16 residues in the CDR3. With V trimmed by 6 bases and J by 10 bases, 12 bases remained unmatched. CDR3 nucleotides: TGTGCCAGCAGCCGCTACGGACAGGGGGAAAAGTCACCCCTCCACTTT. It is translated as CASSRYGQGEKSPLHF.

This clonotype came up many times. The chain links TRBV7-9 to TRBJ2-3; 7 bases match TRBD2. The CDR3 covers 15 residues. CDR1 and CDR2 (germline): SEHNR, FQNEAQ (reference sequence). The ends lost 5 bases at V and 2 bases at J; junction bases unmatched: 7. CDR3 nucleotides: TGTGCCAGCAGCCAAGGGACTACCCACACAGATACGCAGTATTTT. This gives the protein CASSQGTTHTDTQYF.

CDR3 amino acids: CSAHPSGLAGARSSYNEQFF. The CDR3 DNA sequence: TGCAGCGCCCACCCCTCCGGACTAGCGGGGGCACGAAGCTCCTACAATGAGCAGTTCTTC. The chain couples TRBV29-1 to TRBJ2-1; 13 bases match TRBD2. With V trimmed by 7 bases and J by 0 bases, 18 bases remained unmatched. This CDR3 has 20 residues. Germline assignment: CDR1 SQVTM and CDR2 ANQGSEA.

This clonotype has a handful of counts. The rearrangement joins TRBV11-2 to TRBJ1-2, with TRBD1 matching 10 bases. The V gene end was trimmed by 4 bases and the J gene end by 4 bases; junction bases not matched to a gene: 6. CDR3 length equals 15 residues. The germline V gene has CDR1 SGHAT and CDR2 FQNNGV. CDR3 region: CASSWAGQGGYGYTF. The DNA of the CDR3 is TGTGCCAGCAGCTGGGCCGGACAGGGGGGCTATGGCTACACCTTC.

The table lists this clonotype with many counts. This rearrangement joins TRBV7-2 to TRBJ2-2; D could derive from TRBD1 or TRBD2 (5 bases each). Germline V gene lookup returns CDR1 SGHTA and CDR2 FQGNSA. This CDR3 has 16 residues. V was clipped by 3 bases and J by 7 bases, with 18 bases between them. CDR3 coding DNA: TGTGCCAGCAGCTTCTCGCTAGCAGGGACGGGCGGGGAGCTGTTTTTT. Protein sequence: CASSFSLAGTGGELFF.

This clonotype was seen repeatedly, ten times or more. The chain couples TRBV5-1 to TRBJ2-3; D remains ambiguous. The CDR3 extends over 14 amino acids. The V and J ends lost 0 bases and 6 bases respectively, with 11 bases between them. Germline V gene data show CDR1 as SGHRS and CDR2 as YFSETQ. The CDR3 loop reads CASSLGEVRDTQYF. The CDR3 bases are TGCGCCAGCAGCTTGGGTGAGGTCCGGGATACGCAGTATTTT. Looking up the rest from reference TRBV5-1 and TRBJ2-3 gives the full variable domain: KAGVTQTPRYLIKTRGQQVTLSCSPISGHRSVSWYQQTPGQGLQFLFEYFSETQRNKGNFPGRFSGRQFSNSRSEMNVSTLELGDSALYLCASSLGEVRDTQYFGPGTRLTVL.

This clonotype has a single count. A read error is possible here, since a much larger clone lies one base away. The CDR3 is CASSSGQALGNTISF. DNA for the CDR3: TGTGCCAGCAGCTCGGGACAGGCTTTAGGAAACACCATATCTTTT. This chain joins TRBV7-2 and TRBJ1-3, with 8 positions matching TRBD1. Per germline, CDR1 SGHTA and CDR2 FQGNSA. CDR3 length equals 15 residues.

The table lists this clonotype with many counts. The chain has TRBV28 and TRBJ2-5; TRBD2 matches at 14 bases. Germline assignment: CDR1 MDHEN and CDR2 SYDVKM. V was clipped by 6 bases and J by 0 bases; unmatched bases: 3. This CDR3 has 16 residues. The CDR3 region has the DNA TGTGCCAGCAGCCTGGGACTAGCGGGGGACCAAGAGACCCAGTACTTC. As protein: CASSLGLAGDQETQYF.

This clonotype came up many times. The gene calls are TRBV20-1 and TRBJ1-1; TRBD1 matches 7 bases. Germline CDR1 and CDR2: DFQATT and SNEGSKA (reference sequence). This CDR3 is built from 14 residues. CDR3 region: CTPNPGTAYTEAFF. CDR3 nucleotides: TGCACCCCGAATCCAGGGACAGCCTACACTGAAGCTTTCTTT.

The chain is built from TRBV29-1 and TRBJ2-6, with TRBD1 identical over 8 bases. V lost 6 bases, J lost 0 bases, and 4 bases stayed unmatched. The CDR3 sequence is 15 residues long. Germline CDR1 reads SQVTM; CDR2 reads ANQGSEA. CDR3: CSVGTGNSGANVLTF. CDR3 nucleotide sequence: TGCAGCGTCGGGACAGGTAACTCTGGGGCCAACGTCCTGACTTTC.

This clonotype occurred many times. This sequence joins TRBV6-5 and TRBJ2-7; D remains ambiguous. This CDR3 contains 13 residues. Germline V gene lookup returns CDR1 MNHEY and CDR2 SVGAGI. V was shortened by 5 bases and J by 7 bases, with 15 bases between the two germline ends. The CDR3 DNA reads TGTGCCAGCAGTCCGAGGCCGGCCGGGGAGCAGTACTTC. It specifies CASSPRPAGEQYF.

The sample holds a few counts of this clonotype. This rearrangement joins TRBV7-2 to TRBJ1-6; a weak D match, TRBD1 (5 bases). Trimming removed 0 bases at V and 6 bases at J, with 9 bases between. Looked up from germline, CDR1 is SGHTA and CDR2 is FQGNSA. The CDR3 is 15 amino acids. Here the CDR3 reads CASSLAGRANSPLHF. CDR3 DNA sequence: TGTGCCAGCAGCTTAGCGGGGCGGGCTAATTCACCCCTCCACTTT.